A single sample gave rise to the 2 T cell receptor beta chains below, sequenced in a study of response to subunit inactivated influenza vaccine. TCRdb analysed the RT-PCR reads with MiXCR anew, one entry per CDR3 protein. This table holds 250,000 to 350,000 distinct CDR3 sequences, approximately 21% found once. The source was PBMCs from blood, collected less than 22 months after vaccination. The receptors shown here come from a man between 50 and 69 years old who received an inactivated influenza vaccine.

The rearrangement links TRBV4-2 to TRBJ1-2; D is unclear. Trimming cost V 3 bases and J 2 bases, with 19 bases left between them. From germline, CDR1 is LGHNA and CDR2 YNFKEQ. The CDR3 runs 17 residues. The CDR3 nucleotides are TGTGCCAGCAGCCACCCCTCTGGGGAGCCGAAGAACTATGGCTACACCTTC. Its protein is CASSHPSGEPKNYGYTF.

In this sample, this clonotype turned up a few times. The chain combines TRBV3-1 with TRBJ2-7; D is perhaps TRBD1 (7 bases). V shed 2 bases and J shed 7 bases, with 18 bases lying between them. Germline V lookup: CDR1 LGHDT, CDR2 YNNKEL (reference sequence). The CDR3 loop spans 15 amino acids. CDR3 amino acids: CASSQLTGQAGEQYF. CDR3 DNA sequence: TGTGCCAGCAGCCAACTTACAGGACAGGCGGGAGAGCAGTACTTC.